This T cell receptor beta chain stems from a study of blood T cell repertoires in COVID-19 (dated by TCRdb to the early 2020s). Context from the whole study: Samples covering the acute and convalescent phases of COVID-19 were provided by collaborators in the United States, Italy and Spain. The material from the prospective study consisted of cDNA or gDNA derived from T cells, B-cell-depleted T cells, or PBMCs. Deeply sampled blood TCRbeta repertoires from subjects exposed to, actively infected with, or recovered from COVID-19 were included in the dataset. A freely available public database, intended as a resource for researchers studying the immune response to SARS-CoV-2, is where the repertoires were released. Samples came from the ongoing ImmuneRACE study (first 160 participants) plus 1,254 subjects from 6 global collaborators. A de-identified subject ID, COVID-19 status, age in years and sex were almost always included in the sample metadata. HLA class I and class II types, where available, came from metadata supplied by the sample provider rather than from assay-based typing. Study-wide conclusions, independent of this receptor: The quantity of clinical and demographic metadata differed by source and by participant and was supplied without curation.

Participants in the prospective study were enrolled through a virtual design, were aged about 18 to 100 years, and lived in roughly 24 United States geographic areas. Cohort assignment in the prospective study relied on participant-reported clinical history from a screening survey and a study questionnaire. ImmuneRACE Cohort 3 recovered participants were defined by two consecutive negative NP/OP PCR tests, healthcare professional clearance, or symptom resolution. In the prospective study, whole blood, serum and a nasopharyngeal or oropharyngeal swab were collected from each participant by mobile phlebotomists. Participants in the prospective study had the option to provide additional blood draws and questionnaires over a roughly two-month period. Prospective study blood samples were shipped either frozen or at room temperature before DNA extraction. The germline ends are 15 bases apart after V is trimmed by 0 bases and J by 5 bases. CDR1 and CDR2 are read off the germline V gene as SGDLS and YYNGEE. From cysteine to phenylalanine, the CDR3 is 16 amino acids long. The DNA shown is the 48-base CDR3, in frame from base 1.

Details on this clone: It has no known antigen specificity. One base away there is no much larger clone; base qualities are not given.

The immunoSEQ Assay, a bias-controlled multiplex PCR, was used to amplify TCRbeta CDR3 regions from genomic DNA. Regarding the original processing steps: The number of nucleated cells in each sample was estimated from the amplification of reference gene primers within the assay. Sequence reads were collapsed and filtered to measure the absolute abundance of every unique TCRbeta CDR3 rearrangement. For each sample, productive Simpson clonality was calculated by taking the square root of Simpson's diversity index across productive rearrangements. TCRdb provides this immuneACCESS table in a form limited to in-frame rearrangements. Some clones are lacking; in checked studies, under half of them reflect an unresolved V gene, and why the rest are absent is not known. Clone size and the V and J calls come from that table; the DNA yielded D and trimming. The sample includes 150,000 or so clones, with roughly 80% observed a single time. 3% to 3.5% of the sample goes to the ten largest clones.

This clonotype was obtained from a woman aged 55-70 years who had recovered from COVID-19. This chain is built from TRBV9 and TRBJ2-1; TRBD1 could be the D gene, as 6 bases match. Sequencing input: PBMCs or T cells enriched from blood (not recorded which). The DNA is TGTGCCAGCAGCGTAGATATAGACAGGACTGACAATGAGCAGTTCTTC. Its translation reads: CASSVDIDRTDNEQFF.